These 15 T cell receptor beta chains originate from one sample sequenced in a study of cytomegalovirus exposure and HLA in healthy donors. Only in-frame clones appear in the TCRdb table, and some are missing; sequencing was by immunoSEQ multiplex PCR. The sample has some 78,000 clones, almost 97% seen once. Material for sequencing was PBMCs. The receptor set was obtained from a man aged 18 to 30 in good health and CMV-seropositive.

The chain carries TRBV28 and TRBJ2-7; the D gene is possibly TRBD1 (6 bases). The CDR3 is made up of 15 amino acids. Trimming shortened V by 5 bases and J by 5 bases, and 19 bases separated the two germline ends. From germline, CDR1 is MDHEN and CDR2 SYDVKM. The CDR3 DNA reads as TGTGCCAGCAGTGGCTGGCACGGTGGGGGCCACGAGCAGTACTTC. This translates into CASSGWHGGGHEQYF.

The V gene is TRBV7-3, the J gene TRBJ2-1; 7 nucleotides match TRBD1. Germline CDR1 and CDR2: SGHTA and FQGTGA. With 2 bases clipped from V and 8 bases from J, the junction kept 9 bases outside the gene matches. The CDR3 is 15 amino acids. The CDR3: CASSLLPGDSDEQFF. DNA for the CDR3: TGTGCCAGCAGCTTATTACCAGGGGACAGCGATGAGCAGTTCTTC. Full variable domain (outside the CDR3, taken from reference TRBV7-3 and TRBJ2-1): GAGVSQTPSNKVTEKGKYVELRCDPISGHTALYWYRQSLGQGPEFLIYFQGTGAADDSGLPNDRFFAVRPEGSVSTLKIQRTERGDSAVYLCASSLLPGDSDEQFFGPGTRLTVL.

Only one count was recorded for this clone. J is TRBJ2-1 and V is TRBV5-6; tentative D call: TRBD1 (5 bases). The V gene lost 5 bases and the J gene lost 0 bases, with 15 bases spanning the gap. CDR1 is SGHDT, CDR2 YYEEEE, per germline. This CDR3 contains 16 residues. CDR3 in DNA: TGTGCCAGCAGTACAGCCACTACAGGCTCCTACAATGAGCAGTTCTTC. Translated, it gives CASSTATTGSYNEQFF.

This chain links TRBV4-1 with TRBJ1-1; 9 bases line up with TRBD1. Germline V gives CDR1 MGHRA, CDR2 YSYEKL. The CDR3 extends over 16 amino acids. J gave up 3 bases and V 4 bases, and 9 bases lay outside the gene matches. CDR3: CASSPPQGAKDTEAFF. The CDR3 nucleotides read TGCGCCAGCAGCCCCCCACAGGGGGCTAAGGACACTGAAGCTTTCTTT.

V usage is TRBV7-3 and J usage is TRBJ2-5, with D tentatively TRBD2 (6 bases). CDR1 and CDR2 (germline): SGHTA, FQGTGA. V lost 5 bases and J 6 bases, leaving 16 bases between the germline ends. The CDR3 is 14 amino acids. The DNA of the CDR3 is TGTGCCAGCAGCCTGGGACTCCCACCCCAGACCCAGTACTTC. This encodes CASSLGLPPQTQYF.

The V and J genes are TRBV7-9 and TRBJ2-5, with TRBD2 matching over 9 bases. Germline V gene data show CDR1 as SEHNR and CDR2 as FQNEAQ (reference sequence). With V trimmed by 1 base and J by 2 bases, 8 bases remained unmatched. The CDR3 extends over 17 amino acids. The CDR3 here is CASSLVPGSGRQETQYF. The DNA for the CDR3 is TGTGCCAGCAGCTTAGTCCCCGGTAGCGGGAGACAAGAGACCCAGTACTTC.

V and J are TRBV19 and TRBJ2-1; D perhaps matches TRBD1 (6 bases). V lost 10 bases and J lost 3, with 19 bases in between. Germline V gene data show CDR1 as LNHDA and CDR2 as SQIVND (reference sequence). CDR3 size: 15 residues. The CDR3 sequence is CATNRASRYYNEQFF. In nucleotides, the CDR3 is TGTGCCACCAACAGGGCCAGCCGATACTACAATGAGCAGTTCTTC.

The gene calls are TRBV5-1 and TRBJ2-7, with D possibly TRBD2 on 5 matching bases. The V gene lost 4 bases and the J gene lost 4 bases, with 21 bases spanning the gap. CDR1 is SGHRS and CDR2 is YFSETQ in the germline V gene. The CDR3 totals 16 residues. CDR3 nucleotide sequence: TGCGCCAGCAGCCCCCAGACTACCCTTCGGCTTTACGAGCAGTACTTC. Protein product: CASSPQTTLRLYEQYF.

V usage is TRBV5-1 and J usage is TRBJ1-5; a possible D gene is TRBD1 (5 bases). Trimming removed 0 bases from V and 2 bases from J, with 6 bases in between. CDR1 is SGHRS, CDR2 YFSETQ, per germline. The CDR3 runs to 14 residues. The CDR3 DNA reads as TGCGCCAGCAGCTTGGAGACAGGCAATCAGCCCCAGCATTTT. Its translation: CASSLETGNQPQHF.

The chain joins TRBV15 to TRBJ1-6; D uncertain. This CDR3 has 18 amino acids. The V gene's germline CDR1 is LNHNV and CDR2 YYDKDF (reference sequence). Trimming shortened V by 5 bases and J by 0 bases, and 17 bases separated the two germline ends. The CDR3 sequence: CATSSKVQTSSYNSPLHF. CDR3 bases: TGTGCCACCAGCTCCAAGGTACAGACGAGCTCCTATAATTCACCCCTCCACTTT.

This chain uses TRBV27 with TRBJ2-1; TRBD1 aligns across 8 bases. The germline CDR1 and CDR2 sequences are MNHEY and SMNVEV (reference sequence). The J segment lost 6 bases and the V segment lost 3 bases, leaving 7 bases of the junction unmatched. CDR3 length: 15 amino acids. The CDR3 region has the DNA TGTGCCAGCAGTTTCAGAGACAGGGGTCGCAATGAGCAGTTCTTC. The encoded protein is CASSFRDRGRNEQFF.

The CDR3: CASSQVPGGYGGELFF. The DNA of the CDR3 is TGCGCCAGCAGCCAAGTCCCAGGGGGATATGGCGGGGAGCTGTTTTTT. The V call is TRBV4-1, the J call TRBJ2-2; TRBD1 matches at 7 bases. The germline gives CDR1 MGHRA, CDR2 YSYEKL. This CDR3 is 16 amino acids long. V was clipped by 1 base and J by 7 bases; unmatched bases: 9.

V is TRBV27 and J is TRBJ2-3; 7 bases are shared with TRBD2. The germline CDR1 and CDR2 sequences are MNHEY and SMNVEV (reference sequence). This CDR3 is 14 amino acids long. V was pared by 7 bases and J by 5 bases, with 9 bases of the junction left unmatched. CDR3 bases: TGTGCCAGCAAGCTCCGGGGGGTTGGAGATACGCAGTATTTT. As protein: CASKLRGVGDTQYF.

The CDR3 reads CAISETTGGVYEQYF. DNA of the CDR3: TGTGCCATCAGTGAGACGACAGGGGGCGTCTACGAGCAGTACTTC. The chain is built from TRBV10-3 and TRBJ2-7; 10 nucleotides line up with TRBD1. The germline V gene encodes CDR1 ENHRY and CDR2 SYGVKD. This CDR3 comprises 15 residues. Trimming cost V 2 bases and J 3 bases; bases outside gene matches: 4.

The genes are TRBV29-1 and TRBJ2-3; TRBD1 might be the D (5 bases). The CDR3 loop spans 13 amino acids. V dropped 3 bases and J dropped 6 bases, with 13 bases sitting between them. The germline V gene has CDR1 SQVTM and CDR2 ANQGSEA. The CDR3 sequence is CSVDTSNRDTQYF. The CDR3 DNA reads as TGCAGCGTTGACACGAGTAACAGGGATACGCAGTATTTT.